This TCR beta chain was documented in a study of Ad26.COV2.S vaccination and SARS-CoV-2 variants (dated by TCRdb to the early 2020s). Looking at the study overall: Vaccine-arm donors were drawn from COV1001, a multicentre, randomized, double-blind, placebo-controlled phase I-IIa trial of Ad26.COV2.S in healthy adults. Ad26.COV2.S was administered intramuscularly at a dose of 5x10^10 or 1x10^11 viral particles, either as one shot or as two shots given 56 days apart. TCRbeta repertoire sequencing served as the tool for gauging how specific and how broad the SARS-CoV-2-reactive T cell receptors were following Ad26.COV2.S vaccination. A total of roughly 32 samples were included in the TCR-sequenced set, comprising around 19 Ad26.COV2.S vaccine recipients, 5 placebo recipients and 8 SARS-CoV-2 convalescent individuals. Trial participants were randomized into five groups of five: low-dose or high-dose Ad26.COV2.S given once or twice, or placebo on both occasions. Investigators did not know the trial group allocation while performing experiments and assessing outcomes. Points the paper makes about the study in general: The authors noted that total T cell responses may have been underestimated by the TCR breadth and depth analyses. Spike-specific TCR breadth was higher in Ad26.COV2.S recipients than in placebo recipients (P = 0.0014). The study lacked the statistical power to compare responses across vaccine doses or regimens. After vaccination, spike-specific CD8+ and CD4+ T cell responses were reported to show substantial breadth. Vaccine and placebo recipients had comparable non-spike TCR breadth, which fits with the vaccine containing only spike.

Counted from cysteine to phenylalanine, this CDR3 has 16 amino acids. The only DNA kept is the CDR3, 48 bases in frame from the first base. Deletion took 3 bases off V and 4 bases off J, with a span of 18 bases between the germline ends. CDR1 and CDR2 are drawn from the germline V gene: MNHNS, SASEGT. The immunoSEQ Assay was the method used to sequence TCRbeta CDR3 regions. After extraction, genomic DNA underwent amplification by bias-controlled multiplex PCR, followed by high-throughput sequencing. As for the authors' bioinformatics: To quantify the absolute abundance of every unique TCRbeta CDR3 region, sequences were collapsed and filtered. T cell fraction was estimated by normalization of TCRbeta template counts to usable DNA, with usable DNA being measured through amplification of reference genes present in all nucleated cells. Repertoire TCRs were annotated as SARS-CoV-2-specific by exact matching of V gene, CDR3 amino acid sequence and J gene to a known reactive TCR set. The reference SARS-CoV-2 TCR set was obtained from MIRA and was filtered for enrichment in COVID-19-positive ImmuneCODE repertoires, whereby public or cross-reactive TCRs were removed. Using the MIRA antigens, annotated TCRs were further analysed by specific ORF or by position within an ORF. Breadth was defined as the number of annotated unique rearrangements divided by the total number of unique productive rearrangements, and depth was defined as the summed frequency of the annotated unique rearrangements. Group comparisons of TCR breadth used two-sided Wilcoxon rank-sum tests. TCRdb mirrors the immuneACCESS table, restricted to in-frame sequences. Some clones are absent from its copies; in checked studies, under half trace to an unresolved V gene, and the reason for the others is unknown. The DNA was the basis for D and trimming; V, J and clone size are from that table. The sample includes around 320,000 clones, with approximately 86% observed a single time. The ten largest clonotypes hold 1.9% of the sample.

Worth noting for this clone: Its antigen is currently not known. There are no base qualities to consult, and no much larger clone falls within one base.

The sample's treatment or condition label is to be understood as: 15 to 20 received Ad26.COV2.S at low or high dose, single or two shots; several received placebo; per-sample allocation not given. Repertoires of vaccine and placebo recipients were sequenced from samples collected on day 63 after the first injection. In Cohort 1b, about two dozen adults aged 18-55 years were enrolled at a single site in Boston, USA, between 29 July and 7 August 2020. Ad26.COV2.S was a replication-incompetent adenovirus type 26 vector expressing a prefusion-stabilized SARS-CoV-2 spike protein from the original Wuhan strain.

This sequence was found in a person aged 18-65 years who received the Ad26.COV2.S COVID-19 vaccine or a placebo. Sequencing was performed on peripheral blood, taken in a trial of Ad26.COV2.S vaccine versus placebo. This sequence uses TRBV6-1 and TRBJ1-1; TRBD1 could be the D gene, as 5 bases match. CDR3 reads: CASSEALGAPRTEAFF. The sequenced DNA is TGTGCCAGCAGTGAGGCACTTGGGGCCCCCCGCACTGAAGCTTTCTTT.